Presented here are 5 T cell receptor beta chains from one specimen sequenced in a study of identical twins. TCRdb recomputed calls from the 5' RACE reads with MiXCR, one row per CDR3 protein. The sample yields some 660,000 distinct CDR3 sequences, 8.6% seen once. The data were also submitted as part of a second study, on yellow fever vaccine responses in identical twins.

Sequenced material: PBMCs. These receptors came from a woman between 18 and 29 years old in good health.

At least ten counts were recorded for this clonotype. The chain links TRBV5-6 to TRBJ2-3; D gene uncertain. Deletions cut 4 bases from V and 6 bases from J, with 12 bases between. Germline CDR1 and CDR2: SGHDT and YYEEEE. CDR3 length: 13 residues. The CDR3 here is CASSRSSLDTQYF. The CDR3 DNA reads TGTGCCAGCAGCCGAAGCTCGCTCGATACGCAGTATTTT.

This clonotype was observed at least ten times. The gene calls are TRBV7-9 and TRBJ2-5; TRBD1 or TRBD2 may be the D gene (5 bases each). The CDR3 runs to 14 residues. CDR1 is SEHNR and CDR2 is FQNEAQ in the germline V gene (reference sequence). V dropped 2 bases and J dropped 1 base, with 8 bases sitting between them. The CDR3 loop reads CASSLQGTQETQYF. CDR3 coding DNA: TGTGCCAGCAGCTTACAAGGGACCCAAGAGACCCAGTACTTC.

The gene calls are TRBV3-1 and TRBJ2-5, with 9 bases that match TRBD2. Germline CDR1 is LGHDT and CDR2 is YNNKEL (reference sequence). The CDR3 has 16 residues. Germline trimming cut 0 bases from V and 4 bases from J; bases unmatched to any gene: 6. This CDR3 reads CASSQDRSGGPETQYF. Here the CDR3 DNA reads TGTGCCAGCAGCCAAGACAGGAGCGGGGGGCCAGAGACCCAGTACTTC.

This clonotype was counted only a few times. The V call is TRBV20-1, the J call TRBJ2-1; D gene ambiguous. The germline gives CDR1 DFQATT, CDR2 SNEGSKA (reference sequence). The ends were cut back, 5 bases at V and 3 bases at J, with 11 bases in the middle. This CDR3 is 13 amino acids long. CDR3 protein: CSAYKSLYNEQFF. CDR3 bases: TGCAGTGCTTACAAGAGCCTCTACAATGAGCAGTTCTTC.

The CDR3 nucleotides are TGTGCCACCAGCGCGGTAGCGGGCAACTCCTACGAGCAGTACTTC. This translates into CATSAVAGNSYEQYF. The rearrangement uses TRBV15 and TRBJ2-7, with 7 bases fitting TRBD2. The junction had 7 bases not matched to a gene; V was cut back by 5 bases and J by 0 bases. Germline values: CDR1 LNHNV, CDR2 YYDKDF (reference sequence). The CDR3 loop spans 15 amino acids.